This T cell receptor beta chain was sequenced for a study of intratumoral heterogeneity in liver cancer. Study summary: Most patients were male, with a median age of approximately 65 years. The study, taken as a whole, reports: Tumor-infiltrating lymphocytes were acknowledged as under-represented in the sampling.

Produced via immunoSEQ multiplex PCR; TCRdb's table is partial and in-frame only. The sample includes 5,500 to 6,000 clones, about 64% of them seen just once. This clone was seen a few times. Its antigen is unknown. All patients had early-stage hepatocellular carcinoma and were untreated before surgical resection. Sampled areas showed no macroscopic necrosis or hemorrhage. With V trimmed by 0 bases and J by 5 bases, 4 bases remained unmatched. Per the germline V gene, CDR1 is SGHRS and CDR2 is YFSETQ. The CDR3 sequence is 14 residues long. This chain uses TRBV5-1 with TRBJ2-7, with 8 nucleotides matching TRBD2. The clonotype comes from a man between 65 and 85 years old with hepatocellular carcinoma. The input for sequencing was tumor-adjacent normal tissue, taken before any cancer treatment. In DNA form, the CDR3 reads TGCGCCAGCAGCTTGGCCGGGGGGGCCCACGAGCAGTACTTC. It is translated as CASSLAGGAHEQYF.